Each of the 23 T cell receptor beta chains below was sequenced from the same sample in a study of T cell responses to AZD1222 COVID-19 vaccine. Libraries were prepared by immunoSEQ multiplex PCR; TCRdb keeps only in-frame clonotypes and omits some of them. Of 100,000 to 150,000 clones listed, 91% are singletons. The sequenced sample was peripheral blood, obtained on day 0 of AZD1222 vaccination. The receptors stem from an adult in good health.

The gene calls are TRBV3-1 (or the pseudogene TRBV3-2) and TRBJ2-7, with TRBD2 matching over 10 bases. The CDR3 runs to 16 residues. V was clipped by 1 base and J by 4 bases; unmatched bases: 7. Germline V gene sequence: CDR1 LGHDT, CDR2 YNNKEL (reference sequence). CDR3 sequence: CASSQGLGLAKYEQYF. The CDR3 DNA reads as TGTGCCAGCAGCCAAGGCTTGGGACTAGCGAAATACGAGCAGTACTTC.

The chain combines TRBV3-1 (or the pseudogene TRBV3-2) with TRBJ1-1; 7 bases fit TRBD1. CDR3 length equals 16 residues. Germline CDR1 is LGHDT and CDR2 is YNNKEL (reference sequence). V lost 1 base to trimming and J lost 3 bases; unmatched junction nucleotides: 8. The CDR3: CASSQVDGTADTEAFF. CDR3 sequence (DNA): TGTGCCAGCAGCCAAGTTGACGGGACAGCAGACACTGAAGCTTTCTTT.

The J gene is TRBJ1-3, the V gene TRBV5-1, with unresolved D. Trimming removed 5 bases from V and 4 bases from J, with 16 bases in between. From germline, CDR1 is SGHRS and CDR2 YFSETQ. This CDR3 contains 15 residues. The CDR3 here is CASSGVGLEGNTIYF. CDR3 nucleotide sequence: TGCGCCAGCAGTGGTGTAGGGTTGGAAGGAAACACCATATATTTT.

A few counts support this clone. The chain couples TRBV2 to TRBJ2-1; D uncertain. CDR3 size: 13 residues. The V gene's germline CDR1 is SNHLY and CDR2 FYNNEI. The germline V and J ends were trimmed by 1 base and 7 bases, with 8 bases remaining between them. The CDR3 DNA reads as TGTGCCAGCAGTGAAGGCAGGTTGAATGAGCAGTTCTTC. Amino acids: CASSEGRLNEQFF.

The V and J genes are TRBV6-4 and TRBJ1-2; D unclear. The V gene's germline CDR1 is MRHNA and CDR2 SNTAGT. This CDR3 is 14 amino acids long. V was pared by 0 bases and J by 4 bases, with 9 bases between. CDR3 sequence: CASSDSGLGYGYTF. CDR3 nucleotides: TGTGCCAGCAGTGACTCTGGCCTCGGCTATGGCTACACCTTC.

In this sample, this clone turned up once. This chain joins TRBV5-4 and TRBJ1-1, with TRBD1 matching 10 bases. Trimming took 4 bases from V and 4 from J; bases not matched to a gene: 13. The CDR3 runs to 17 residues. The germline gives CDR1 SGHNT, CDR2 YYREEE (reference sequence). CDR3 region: CASSPKRDRGSLTEAFF. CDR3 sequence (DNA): TGTGCCAGCAGCCCGAAACGGGACAGGGGCTCTCTCACTGAAGCTTTCTTT.

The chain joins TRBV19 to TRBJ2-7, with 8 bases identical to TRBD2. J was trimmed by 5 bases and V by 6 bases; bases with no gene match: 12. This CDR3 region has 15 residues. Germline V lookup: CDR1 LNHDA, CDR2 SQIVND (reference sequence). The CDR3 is CASSAGTRFGNEQYF. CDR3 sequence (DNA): TGTGCCAGTAGCGCCGGGACTAGGTTCGGAAACGAGCAGTACTTC.

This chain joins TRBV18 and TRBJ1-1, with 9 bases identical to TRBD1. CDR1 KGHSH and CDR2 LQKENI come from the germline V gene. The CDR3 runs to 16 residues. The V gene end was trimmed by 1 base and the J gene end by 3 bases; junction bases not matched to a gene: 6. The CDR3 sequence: CASSPLYRGQDTEAFF. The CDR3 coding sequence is TGTGCCAGCTCACCACTGTACAGGGGGCAAGACACTGAAGCTTTCTTT. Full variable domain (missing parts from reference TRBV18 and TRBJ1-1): NAGVMQNPRHLVRRRGQEARLRCSPMKGHSHVYWYRQLPEEGLKFMVYLQKENIIDESGMPKERFSAEFPKEGPSILRIQQVVRGDSAAYFCASSPLYRGQDTEAFFGQGTRLTVV.

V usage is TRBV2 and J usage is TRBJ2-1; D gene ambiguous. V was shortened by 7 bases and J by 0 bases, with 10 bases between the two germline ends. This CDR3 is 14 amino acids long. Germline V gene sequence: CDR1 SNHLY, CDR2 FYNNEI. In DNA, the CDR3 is TGTGCCAGCACCGCTTATAGCTCCTACAATGAGCAGTTCTTC. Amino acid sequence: CASTAYSSYNEQFF. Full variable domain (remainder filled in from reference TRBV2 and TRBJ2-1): EPEVTQTPSHQVTQMGQEVILRCVPISNHLYFYWYRQILGQKVEFLVSFYNNEISEKSEIFDDQFSVERPDGSNFTLKIRSTKLEDSAMYFCASTAYSSYNEQFFGPGTRLTVL.

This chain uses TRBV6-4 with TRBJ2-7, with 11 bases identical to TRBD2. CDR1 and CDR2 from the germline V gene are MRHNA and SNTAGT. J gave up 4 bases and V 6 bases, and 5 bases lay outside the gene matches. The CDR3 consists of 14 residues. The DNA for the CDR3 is TGTGCCAGCAGGATTACTAGCGGGAGTTACGAGCAGTACTTC. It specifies CASRITSGSYEQYF.

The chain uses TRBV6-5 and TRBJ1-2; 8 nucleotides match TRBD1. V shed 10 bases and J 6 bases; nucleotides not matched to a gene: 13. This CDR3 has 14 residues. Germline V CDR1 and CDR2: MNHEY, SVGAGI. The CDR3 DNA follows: TGTGCCACCACAGGGGGACTCCCGACGGATGGCTACACCTTC. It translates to CATTGGLPTDGYTF.

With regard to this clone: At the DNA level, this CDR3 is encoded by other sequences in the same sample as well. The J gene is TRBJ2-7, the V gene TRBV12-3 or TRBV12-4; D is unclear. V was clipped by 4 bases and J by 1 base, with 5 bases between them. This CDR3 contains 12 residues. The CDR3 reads CASSSPSYEQYF. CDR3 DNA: TGTGCCAGCAGTTCGCCGTCCTACGAGCAGTACTTC.

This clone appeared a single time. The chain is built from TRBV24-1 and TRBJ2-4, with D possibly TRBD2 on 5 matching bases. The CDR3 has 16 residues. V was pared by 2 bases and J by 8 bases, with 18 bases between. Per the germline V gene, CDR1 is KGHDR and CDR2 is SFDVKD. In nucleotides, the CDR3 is TGTGCCACCAGTGATTCCCCCCGAGGGCAGCTGCACATTCAGTACTTC. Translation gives CATSDSPRGQLHIQYF.

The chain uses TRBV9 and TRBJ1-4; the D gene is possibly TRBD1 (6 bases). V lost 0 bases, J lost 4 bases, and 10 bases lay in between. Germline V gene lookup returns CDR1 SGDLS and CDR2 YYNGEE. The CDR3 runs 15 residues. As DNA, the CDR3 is TGTGCCAGCAGCGTAGTAGGGGGAGGTAATGAAAAACTGTTTTTT. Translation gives CASSVVGGGNEKLFF.

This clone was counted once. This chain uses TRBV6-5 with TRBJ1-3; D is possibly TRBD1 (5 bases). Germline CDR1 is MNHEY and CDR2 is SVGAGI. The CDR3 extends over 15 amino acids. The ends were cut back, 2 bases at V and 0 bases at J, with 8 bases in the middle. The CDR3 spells CASSYGARSGNTIYF. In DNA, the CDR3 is TGTGCCAGCAGTTACGGGGCGCGCTCTGGAAACACCATATATTTT.

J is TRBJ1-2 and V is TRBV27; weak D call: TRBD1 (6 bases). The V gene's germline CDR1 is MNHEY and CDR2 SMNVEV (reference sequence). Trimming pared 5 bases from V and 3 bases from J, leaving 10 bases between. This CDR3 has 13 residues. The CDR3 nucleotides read TGTGCCAGCAGTCCGAGGGGGTACTATGGCTACACCTTC. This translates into CASSPRGYYGYTF.

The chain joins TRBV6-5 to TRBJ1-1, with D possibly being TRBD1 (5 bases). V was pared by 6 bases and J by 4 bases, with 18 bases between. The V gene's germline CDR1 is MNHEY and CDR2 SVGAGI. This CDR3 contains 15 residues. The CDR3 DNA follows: TGTGCCAGCAGACCGACCAGGGCGGGGGTCACTGAAGCTTTCTTT. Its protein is CASRPTRAGVTEAFF.

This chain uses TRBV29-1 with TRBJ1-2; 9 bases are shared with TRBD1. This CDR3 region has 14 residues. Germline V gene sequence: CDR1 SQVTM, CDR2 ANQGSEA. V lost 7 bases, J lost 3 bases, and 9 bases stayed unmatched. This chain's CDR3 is CSASPGQGDYGYTF. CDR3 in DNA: TGCAGCGCATCGCCGGGACAGGGCGACTATGGCTACACCTTC.

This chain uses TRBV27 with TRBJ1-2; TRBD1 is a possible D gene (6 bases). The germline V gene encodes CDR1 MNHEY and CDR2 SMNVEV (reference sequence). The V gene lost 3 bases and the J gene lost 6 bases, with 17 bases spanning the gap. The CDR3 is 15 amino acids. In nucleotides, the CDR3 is TGTGCCAGCAGTTTGACCCCAGCGGGGGCGAATGGCTACACCTTC. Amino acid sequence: CASSLTPAGANGYTF.

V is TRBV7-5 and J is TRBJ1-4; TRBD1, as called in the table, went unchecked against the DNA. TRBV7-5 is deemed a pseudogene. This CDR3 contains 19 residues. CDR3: CVRSLVGQGRRPTNEKLFF. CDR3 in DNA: TGTGTCAGAAGCTTAGTTGGGCAGGGTAGACGCCCAACTAATGAAAAACTGTTTTTT.

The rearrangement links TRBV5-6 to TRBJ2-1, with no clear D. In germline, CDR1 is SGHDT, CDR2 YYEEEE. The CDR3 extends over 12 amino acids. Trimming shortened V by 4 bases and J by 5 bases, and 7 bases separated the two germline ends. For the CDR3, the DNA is TGTGCCAGCAGCCCCGGCGACAATGAGCAGTTCTTC. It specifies CASSPGDNEQFF.

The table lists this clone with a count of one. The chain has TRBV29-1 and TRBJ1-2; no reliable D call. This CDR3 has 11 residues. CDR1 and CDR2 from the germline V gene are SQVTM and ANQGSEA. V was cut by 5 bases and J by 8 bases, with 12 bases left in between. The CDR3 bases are TGCAGCGTTCAACAGAGATTAGGCTACACCTTC. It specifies CSVQQRLGYTF. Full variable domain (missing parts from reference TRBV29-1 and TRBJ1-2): SAVISQKPSRDICQRGTSLTIQCQVDSQVTMMFWYRQQPGQSLTLIATANQGSEATYESGFVIDKFPISRPNLTFSTLTVSNMSPEDSSIYLCSVQQRLGYTFGSGTRLTVV.

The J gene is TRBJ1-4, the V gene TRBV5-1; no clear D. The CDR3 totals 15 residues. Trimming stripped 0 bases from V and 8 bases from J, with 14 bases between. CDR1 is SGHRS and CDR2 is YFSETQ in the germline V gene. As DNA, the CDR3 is TGCGCCAGCAGCTTGGGGCCGGGAGAAAGCGAAAAACTGTTTTTT. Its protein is CASSLGPGESEKLFF.